Below are 4 T cell receptor beta chains sequenced from a single sample in a study of shared clonotypes between healthy human individuals. TCRdb's copy holds only in-frame clones and misses some; the assay was immunoSEQ multiplex PCR. Of about 680,000 clones detected, 92% appear once; the ten largest clones hold 24%. Naive CD8 isolation took CD45RO-negative cells positively selected for CCR7 and excluded terminally differentiated effector memory CD45RA+ cells. Sequencing was done on a sample of naive CD8+ T cells sorted from blood. The receptor set was obtained from a man younger than 40 in good health.

About this clone itself: In the same sample, other DNA sequences code for this CDR3. The gene calls are TRBV7-9 and TRBJ2-7; 8 nucleotides align to TRBD1. V dropped 5 bases and J dropped 3; count of bases not matched to a gene: 12. The CDR3 extends over 16 amino acids. Germline-derived CDR1 and CDR2 are SEHNR and FQNEAQ (reference sequence). CDR3 coding DNA: TGTGCCAGCAGCGATACGACAGGGGAAAAAGGCTACGAGCAGTACTTC. Encoded protein: CASSDTTGEKGYEQYF. The full variable domain, completed using reference TRBV7-9 and TRBJ2-7, is DTGVSQNPRHKITKRGQNVTFRCDPISEHNRLYWYRQTLGQGPEFLTYFQNEAQLEKSRLLSDRFSAERPKGSFSTLEIQRTEQGDSAMYLCASSDTTGEKGYEQYFGPGTRLTVT.

This chain uses TRBV5-4 with TRBJ2-1; D is ambiguous. Trimming stripped 2 bases from V and 0 bases from J, with 9 bases between. The CDR3 contains 15 residues. CDR1 and CDR2 (germline): SGHNT, YYREEE (reference sequence). The CDR3 coding sequence is TGTGCCAGCAGCTTCGTAGAGAGCTCCTACAATGAGCAGTTCTTC. It is translated as CASSFVESSYNEQFF.

This clone was detected only once. The genes are TRBV10-3 and TRBJ2-7; the match to TRBD1 covers 8 bases. Losses at the gene ends were 3 bases for V and 0 bases for J; bases not matched to a gene: 10. Germline V gene lookup returns CDR1 ENHRY and CDR2 SYGVKD. This CDR3 has 17 residues. CDR3 nucleotide sequence: TGTGCCATCAGTGAACTGACCGGGACAGGTAACTCCTACGAGCAGTACTTC. This codes for CAISELTGTGNSYEQYF.

This sequence joins TRBV4-1 and TRBJ1-1, with a possible D match to TRBD1 (5 bases). Per the germline V gene, CDR1 is MGHRA and CDR2 is YSYEKL. The CDR3 runs 19 residues. Trimming took 4 bases from V and 0 from J, leaving 24 bases between them. The CDR3 spells CASSPGNSGTSGMNTEAFF. CDR3 bases: TGCGCCAGCAGCCCAGGCAACTCCGGGACGAGTGGTATGAACACTGAAGCTTTCTTT.